Listed below are T cell receptor beta chains from one sample, sequenced in a study of cytomegalovirus exposure and HLA in healthy donors. Only in-frame clones appear in the TCRdb table, and some are missing; sequencing was by immunoSEQ multiplex PCR. The data contain about 160,000 clones, approximately 78% of them singletons. Sequencing was done on a sample of PBMCs. The receptors originated from a male donor in good health and CMV-seropositive. CDR3s leave out the opening cysteine and the closing phenylalanine or tryptophan.

v_gene	CDR3aa
TRBV28	ASSLEELGSSKEDTQY
TRBV6-5	ASSYRGGDSPLH
TRBV28	ASSLIQSSYEQY
TRBV29-1	SVRTGYQPQH
TRBV19	ASSIEGVPHNEQF
TRBV15	ATSSGQGSQPQH
TRBV6-6	ASRPLEGIGYEQY
TRBV29-1	SVSGLAGVWTDTQY
TRBV11-2	ASSPGRGSNTEAF
TRBV5-1	ASSPRRDNRPYEQY
TRBV4-3	ASSLTGTGELF
TRBV19	ASSRTGKFEKLF
TRBV5-1	ASSFGQDTEAF
TRBV4-1	ASSQETGDYEQY
TRBV27	ASSRLPGSSVDTEAF
TRBV5-1	ASSLATAGANGLT
TRBV30	AWTRTGGETQY
TRBV5-4	ASSSGTATYEQY
TRBV19	ASSQGAGGYT
TRBV27	ASSLPGTGITGELF
TRBV29-1	SVEVQGAIGGELF
TRBV10-3	AISTGQETQY
TRBV7-6	ASSLDVGSGELF
TRBV19	ASSMTHEAGNTIY
TRBV19	ASSNVPGQGNTEAF
TRBV5-6	ASMERGRNTEAF
TRBV28	ASSLPGVARGEQY
TRBV7-2	ASSRPGREQPQH
TRBV5-4	ASSLTSGSTDTQY